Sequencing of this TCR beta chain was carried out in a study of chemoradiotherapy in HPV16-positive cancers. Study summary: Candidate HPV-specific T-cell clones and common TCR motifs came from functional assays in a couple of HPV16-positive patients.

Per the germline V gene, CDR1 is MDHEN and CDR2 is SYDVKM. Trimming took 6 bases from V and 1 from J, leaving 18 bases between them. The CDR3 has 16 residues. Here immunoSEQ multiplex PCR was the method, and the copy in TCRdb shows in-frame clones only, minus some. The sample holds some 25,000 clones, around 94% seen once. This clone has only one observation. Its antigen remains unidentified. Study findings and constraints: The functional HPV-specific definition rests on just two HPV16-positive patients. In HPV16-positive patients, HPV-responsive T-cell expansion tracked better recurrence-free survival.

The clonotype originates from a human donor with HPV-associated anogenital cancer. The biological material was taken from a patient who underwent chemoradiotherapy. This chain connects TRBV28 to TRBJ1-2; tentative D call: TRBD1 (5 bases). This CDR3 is CASSPSGTRNNYGYTF. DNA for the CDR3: TGTGCCAGCAGCCCGTCCGGGACGAGGAATAACTATGGCTACACCTTC.